This T cell receptor beta chain was sequenced in a study of cytomegalovirus exposure and HLA in healthy donors. Study-level points and caveats: As was reported, the classifier diagnosed cytomegalovirus status with high specificity and sensitivity.

Some clones are missing from TCRdb's copy, which holds only in-frame ones; the method was immunoSEQ multiplex PCR. The top ten clones hold under 6.5% of a sample with roughly 60,000 clones, 95% of them seen once. J was trimmed by 4 bases and V by 6 bases; bases with no gene match: 16. Germline V lookup: CDR1 MNHNS, CDR2 SASEGT. CDR3 length: 17 residues. A remark on this clone: As yet, its antigen is unknown.

The study drew the donors from its 120-subject validation cohort, separate from the roughly 670-subject first cohort. The TCR originated in a woman aged 18 to 35 in good health and CMV-seropositive. The chain uses TRBV6-1 and TRBJ2-7; 9 positions match TRBD1. The source material was PBMCs. CDR3: CASSEQPPGTGMYEQYF. In DNA form, the CDR3 reads TGTGCCAGCAGCGAACAGCCCCCCGGGACAGGGATGTACGAGCAGTACTTC.